Presented here are 11 T cell receptor beta chains from one specimen sequenced in a study of PD-1 blockade in classical Hodgkin lymphoma. This table comes from immunoSEQ multiplex PCR, and its TCRdb copy is limited to in-frame clones, with some not included. Of roughly 24,000 clones in the sample, approximately 81% are singletons; the top ten hold 7.5% to 9.5%. In every patient, relapse followed autologous stem cell transplantation, while exposure to brentuximab vedotin differed. The sequenced sample was peripheral blood mononuclear cells (PBMCs), obtained before the second cycle of nivolumab. The receptor source for this set is a human donor with classical Hodgkin lymphoma.

The rearrangement joins TRBV27 to TRBJ1-1; D is unresolved. V was cut by 4 bases and J by 1 base, with 10 bases left in between. Looked up from germline, CDR1 is MNHEY and CDR2 is SMNVEV (reference sequence). The CDR3 consists of 14 residues. In DNA form, the CDR3 reads TGTGCCAGCAGTTCAGGTGTCAGGAACACTGAAGCTTTCTTT. This sequence encodes CASSSGVRNTEAFF.

The chain joins TRBV6-1 to TRBJ2-4; D is unresolved. This CDR3 has 13 amino acids. CDR1 MNHNS and CDR2 SASEGT come from the germline V gene. The V and J ends lost 3 bases and 9 bases respectively, with 12 bases between them. CDR3 bases: TGTGCCAGCAGTGACGACCCCCTGAGCATTCAGTACTTC. Encoded protein: CASSDDPLSIQYF.

The CDR3 spells CASSSQGYGYTF. CDR3 DNA sequence: TGTGCCAGCAGCTCGCAGGGCTATGGCTACACCTTC. The chain employs TRBV7-2 and TRBJ1-2; possible D gene TRBD1, 5 bases. Trimming stripped 4 bases from V and 4 bases from J, with 7 bases between. CDR3 length equals 12 residues. Germline CDR1 and CDR2: SGHTA and FQGNSA.

This sequence joins TRBV6-1 and TRBJ2-7; TRBD1 agrees at 11 bases. J lost 5 bases, V lost 3 bases, and 3 bases had no gene match. This CDR3 comprises 14 residues. Germline V gene lookup returns CDR1 MNHNS and CDR2 SASEGT. The CDR3 DNA reads TGTGCCAGCAGTGATCCGGGACAGGGGGACGAGCAGTACTTC. Protein: CASSDPGQGDEQYF.

The rearrangement uses TRBV6-6 and TRBJ2-2; D ambiguous. The CDR3 extends over 11 amino acids. Germline V gives CDR1 MNHNY, CDR2 SVGAGI (reference sequence). Between the trimmed V and J ends, which lost 5 bases and 6 bases, there was a span of 4 bases. CDR3 nucleotides: TGTGCCAGCAGTCTGGCCGGGGAGCTGTTTTTT. Protein: CASSLAGELFF.

This clone was seen only once. The CDR3 DNA reads as TGCGCCAGCAGCCAAGGCCCGACTAGCCGTAGAGAGACCCAGTACTTC. This codes for CASSQGPTSRRETQYF. The chain combines TRBV4-1 with TRBJ2-5; TRBD2 matches at 7 bases. Germline V lookup: CDR1 MGHRA, CDR2 YSYEKL. Trimming took 1 base from V and 4 from J; bases not matched to a gene: 9. The CDR3 totals 16 residues.

The chain joins TRBV19 to TRBJ2-7; D perhaps matches TRBD1 (5 bases). Germline CDR1 LNHDA, CDR2 SQIVND (reference sequence). V dropped 5 bases and J dropped 2 bases, with 10 bases sitting between them. The CDR3 is 13 residues long. The CDR3 here is CASSAGNTYEQYF. The CDR3 region has the DNA TGTGCCAGTAGTGCAGGGAACACCTACGAGCAGTACTTC.

This clone was detected only once. The chain employs TRBV7-8 and TRBJ2-7; D is unclear. The V gene lost 4 bases and the J gene lost 3 bases, with 16 bases spanning the gap. This CDR3 is 15 amino acids long. Germline CDR1 reads SGHVS; CDR2 reads FQNEAQ. The CDR3 DNA sequence: TGTGCCAGCAGCTCCGATCTGGGAAGGAGCTACGAGCAGTACTTC. This codes for CASSSDLGRSYEQYF.

V and J are TRBV18 and TRBJ1-2, with 7 bases identical to TRBD1. CDR3 length equals 14 residues. Germline trimming cut 1 base from V and 2 bases from J; bases unmatched to any gene: 1. The germline V gene has CDR1 KGHSH and CDR2 LQKENI. The CDR3 region is CASSPQDRNYGYTF. The CDR3 DNA reads as TGTGCCAGCTCACCACAGGACAGGAACTATGGCTACACCTTC. The full variable domain, rest sourced from reference TRBV18 and TRBJ1-2, is NAGVMQNPRHLVRRRGQEARLRCSPMKGHSHVYWYRQLPEEGLKFMVYLQKENIIDESGMPKERFSAEFPKEGPSILRIQQVVRGDSAAYFCASSPQDRNYGYTFGSGTRLTVV.

For the CDR3, the DNA is TGTGCCAGCAGTTACTTGGGGGGAAACTATGGCTACACCTTC. Translated: CASSYLGGNYGYTF. The rearrangement joins TRBV6-5 to TRBJ1-2; maybe TRBD1 (5 bases). V was shortened by 1 base and J by 2 bases, with 8 bases between the two germline ends. The CDR3 is 14 residues long. Germline assignment: CDR1 MNHEY and CDR2 SVGAGI.

In its sample, this clone was seen once. The chain employs TRBV27 and TRBJ1-1; D gene ambiguous. Between the trimmed V and J ends, which lost 0 bases and 7 bases, there was a span of 9 bases. Germline V gene lookup returns CDR1 MNHEY and CDR2 SMNVEV (reference sequence). This CDR3 contains 13 residues. CDR3 in DNA: TGTGCCAGCAGTTTATCTAGCAGGCATGAAGCTTTCTTT. Its translation: CASSLSSRHEAFF.